This T cell receptor beta chain was profiled in a study of CD8 T cells in ankylosing spondylitis. Making use of molecular barcodes, quantitative 5'-RACE generated TCR beta libraries. Via MiXCR, TCRdb re-called the 5' RACE reads, giving one row per CDR3 protein. Among roughly 180,000 distinct CDR3 sequences listed, 10% to 15% were seen once. V was cut by 6 bases and J by 2 bases, with 17 bases left in between. This CDR3 comprises 15 residues. Germline CDR1 SGHDN, CDR2 FVKESK. Notes on the study in general: Enrichment of disease-linked clones was reportedly significant in matched ankylosing spondylitis synovial fluid.

Concerning this clonotype: Its antigen remains unidentified.

Sequenced material: blood, either unsorted or a sorted T cell fraction (not recorded which). The receptor comes from a male donor with ankylosing spondylitis or in good health (not recorded which). The chain uses TRBV14 and TRBJ2-7; tentatively, D is TRBD1 (5 bases). CDR3 loop: CASRMSSDSPYEQYF. CDR3 DNA: TGTGCCAGCAGAATGTCGTCCGACAGCCCCTACGAGCAGTACTTC.